Listed below are T cell receptor beta chains from one sample, sequenced in a study of PD-1 blockade in classical Hodgkin lymphoma. Profiling relied on immunoSEQ multiplex PCR, and the TCRdb table lists in-frame clones only, not all of them. The data hold some 70,000 clones, with nearly 95% observed a single time. Sequenced material: peripheral blood mononuclear cells (PBMCs). The receptor set was obtained from a human donor with classical Hodgkin lymphoma. Both conserved end residues are part of each CDR3. The order of the fields is V gene, J gene, D gene, clone size, CDR3 protein, CDR3 DNA. A D gene is named only where the DNA matches it firmly. The size entry is marked missing in some rows and otherwise reads once, few, many or a size class.

v_call: TRBV4-3; j_call: TRBJ1-1; d_call: TRBD1; clone_size: .; cdr3_aa: CASSQGQGGTEAFF; cdr3_nt: TGCGCCAGCAGCCAAGGACAGGGAGGAACTGAAGCTTTCTTT
v_call: TRBV5-8; j_call: TRBJ2-1; d_call: TRBD2; clone_size: .; cdr3_aa: CASSLGTSIYNEQFF; cdr3_nt: TGTGCCAGCAGCTTGGGGACTAGCATCTACAATGAGCAGTTCTTC
v_call: TRBV5-1; j_call: TRBJ2-3; d_call: TRBD1; clone_size: .; cdr3_aa: CASSFDDRAGTDTQYF; cdr3_nt: TGCGCCAGCAGCTTCGATGACAGGGCGGGCACAGATACGCAGTATTTT
v_call: TRBV9; j_call: TRBJ1-2; d_call: .; clone_size: .; cdr3_aa: CASSRSPTNYGYTF; cdr3_nt: TGTGCCAGCAGCCGTAGTCCAACAAACTATGGCTACACCTTC
v_call: TRBV27; j_call: TRBJ1-2; d_call: .; clone_size: .; cdr3_aa: CASSLTGNYGYTF; cdr3_nt: TGTGCCAGCAGTTTAACGGGGAACTATGGCTACACCTTC
v_call: TRBV6-1; j_call: TRBJ1-4; d_call: .; clone_size: .; cdr3_aa: CASMARAWLFF; cdr3_nt: TGTGCCAGCATGGCGAGGGCATGGCTGTTTTTT
v_call: TRBV18; j_call: TRBJ2-2; d_call: .; clone_size: .; cdr3_aa: CASSPLPGFTGELFF; cdr3_nt: TGTGCCAGCTCACCACTCCCCGGGTTCACCGGGGAGCTGTTTTTT
v_call: TRBV7-9; j_call: TRBJ2-1; d_call: TRBD1; clone_size: once; cdr3_aa: CASSSTGGPLYNEQFF; cdr3_nt: TGTGCCAGCAGCTCCACAGGGGGCCCCCTCTACAATGAGCAGTTCTTC
v_call: TRBV14; j_call: TRBJ2-1; d_call: .; clone_size: .; cdr3_aa: CASSQERRAGSYNEQFF; cdr3_nt: TGTGCCAGCAGCCAAGAGAGGAGGGCCGGCTCCTACAATGAGCAGTTCTTC
v_call: TRBV11-2; j_call: TRBJ2-4; d_call: .; clone_size: .; cdr3_aa: CASRRAGPLGIAKNIQYF; cdr3_nt: TGTGCCAGCAGACGAGCCGGGCCCCTGGGAATAGCCAAAAACATTCAGTACTTC
v_call: TRBV7-9; j_call: TRBJ1-1; d_call: TRBD1; clone_size: .; cdr3_aa: CASSRGRF; cdr3_nt: TGTGCCAGCAGCAGGGGGCGGTTT
v_call: TRBV6-6; j_call: TRBJ1-1; d_call: .; clone_size: .; cdr3_aa: CASSYTTTNTEAFF; cdr3_nt: TGTGCCAGCAGTTACACTACCACGAACACTGAAGCTTTCTTT
v_call: TRBV11-2; j_call: TRBJ2-3; d_call: .; clone_size: .; cdr3_aa: CASSLVSPDTQYF; cdr3_nt: TGTGCCAGCAGCTTAGTATCCCCGGATACGCAGTATTTT
v_call: TRBV29-1; j_call: TRBJ2-3; d_call: .; clone_size: .; cdr3_aa: CSVQRDTQYF; cdr3_nt: TGCAGCGTTCAGAGAGATACGCAGTATTTT
v_call: TRBV6-4; j_call: TRBJ1-5; d_call: .; clone_size: .; cdr3_aa: CASSETGDNQPQHF; cdr3_nt: TGTGCCAGCAGTGAGACAGGCGACAATCAGCCCCAGCATTTT
v_call: TRBV19; j_call: TRBJ2-7; d_call: .; clone_size: .; cdr3_aa: CASKGSGDSYEQYF; cdr3_nt: TGTGCCAGTAAAGGATCAGGGGACTCCTACGAGCAGTACTTC
v_call: TRBV29-1; j_call: TRBJ2-7; d_call: TRBD1; clone_size: .; cdr3_aa: CSVRTGQDLIAYEQYF; cdr3_nt: TGCAGCGTAAGGACAGGACAAGACCTCATAGCCTACGAGCAGTACTTC
v_call: TRBV5-4; j_call: TRBJ1-2; d_call: TRBD1; clone_size: .; cdr3_aa: CASSFHGQVHLSYGYTF; cdr3_nt: TGTGCCAGCAGCTTCCACGGACAGGTCCACCTTAGCTATGGCTACACCTTC
v_call: TRBV4-3; j_call: TRBJ1-2; d_call: .; clone_size: .; cdr3_aa: CASSQDLVKGYGYTF; cdr3_nt: TGCGCCAGCAGCCAAGATTTGGTCAAAGGTTATGGCTACACCTTC
v_call: TRBV5-1; j_call: TRBJ1-6; d_call: .; clone_size: .; cdr3_aa: CASSLEGINSPLHF; cdr3_nt: TGCGCCAGCAGCTTGGAAGGCATAAATTCACCCCTCCACTTT
v_call: TRBV4-3; j_call: TRBJ2-7; d_call: .; clone_size: .; cdr3_aa: CASSQALDSYEQYF; cdr3_nt: TGCGCCAGCAGCCAAGCGCTTGACTCCTACGAGCAGTACTTC
v_call: TRBV5-1; j_call: TRBJ2-1; d_call: .; clone_size: .; cdr3_aa: CASSLSPGQDNEQFF; cdr3_nt: TGCGCCAGCAGCTTGTCACCCGGACAAGACAATGAGCAGTTCTTC
v_call: TRBV6-5; j_call: TRBJ1-1; d_call: .; clone_size: .; cdr3_aa: CASKGEQGTEAFF; cdr3_nt: TGTGCCAGCAAGGGGGAGCAGGGCACTGAAGCTTTCTTT
v_call: TRBV10-3; j_call: TRBJ1-1; d_call: .; clone_size: once; cdr3_aa: CAISAVNTEAFF; cdr3_nt: TGTGCCATCAGTGCCGTGAACACTGAAGCTTTCTTT
v_call: TRBV9; j_call: TRBJ2-2; d_call: .; clone_size: .; cdr3_aa: CASSVEGREYTGELFF; cdr3_nt: TGTGCCAGCAGCGTAGAAGGGCGGGAATACACCGGGGAGCTGTTTTTT
v_call: TRBV11-1; j_call: TRBJ2-5; d_call: .; clone_size: .; cdr3_aa: CASRGGQRFQETQYF; cdr3_nt: TGTGCCAGCAGGGGGGGACAGCGCTTTCAAGAGACCCAGTACTTC
v_call: TRBV5-1; j_call: TRBJ1-1; d_call: .; clone_size: .; cdr3_aa: CASRSQENTEAFF; cdr3_nt: TGCGCCAGCAGGTCGCAGGAGAACACTGAAGCTTTCTTT
v_call: TRBV7-2; j_call: TRBJ2-1; d_call: TRBD2; clone_size: .; cdr3_aa: CASSPRGREGLYNEQFF; cdr3_nt: TGTGCCAGCAGCCCAAGAGGGCGGGAGGGACTCTACAATGAGCAGTTCTTC
v_call: TRBV4-1; j_call: TRBJ1-1; d_call: TRBD1; clone_size: .; cdr3_aa: CASSQDRRTGGRNTEAFF; cdr3_nt: TGCGCCAGCAGCCAAGATCGCAGGACAGGGGGCCGGAACACTGAAGCTTTCTTT
v_call: TRBV4-2; j_call: TRBJ1-2; d_call: .; clone_size: once; cdr3_aa: CASSQEEGDYGYTF; cdr3_nt: TGTGCCAGCAGCCAAGAAGAGGGGGACTATGGCTACACCTTC